The next 18 T cell receptor beta chains were all read from a single sample in a study of cytomegalovirus exposure and HLA in healthy donors. The PCR made use of 60 Vbeta and 13 Jbeta primers. Profiling relied on immunoSEQ multiplex PCR, and the TCRdb table lists in-frame clones only, not all of them. The data contain about 130,000 clones, over 70% of them singletons. Sequencing used PBMCs. All receptors derive from a woman aged 50 to 60 in good health and CMV-seronegative.

The CDR3 sequence: CASSLTGVAYNEQFF. DNA for the CDR3: TGTGCCAGCAGCTTAACGGGGGTGGCCTACAATGAGCAGTTCTTC. This chain joins TRBV11-3 and TRBJ2-1, with D possibly TRBD2 on 6 matching bases. The ends were cut back, 2 bases at V and 2 bases at J, with 10 bases in the middle. CDR1 and CDR2 (germline): SGHNT, YENEEA. The CDR3 totals 15 residues.

V and J are TRBV6-1 and TRBJ2-7; D remains unclear. This CDR3 comprises 11 residues. Germline assignment: CDR1 MNHNS and CDR2 SASEGT. V shed 4 bases and J shed 2 bases, with 3 bases lying between them. In nucleotides, the CDR3 is TGTGCCAGCAGTGTAACCTACGAGCAGTACTTC. It codes for CASSVTYEQYF.

J is TRBJ2-7 and V is TRBV5-1, with 10 bases fitting TRBD1. This CDR3 spans 15 amino acids. Trimming removed 4 bases from V and 5 bases from J; junction bases left unmatched: 9. CDR1 is SGHRS, CDR2 YFSETQ, per germline. The CDR3, as DNA: TGCGCCAGCAGCATCACCGGGACAGGGGCCCACGAGCAGTACTTC. Protein product: CASSITGTGAHEQYF.

The sample holds a few counts of this clone. The chain joins TRBV6-1 to TRBJ2-1; the D gene is possibly TRBD1 (5 bases). CDR1 MNHNS and CDR2 SASEGT come from the germline V gene. Trimming removed 3 bases from V and 7 bases from J, with 13 bases in between. This CDR3 is built from 14 residues. This chain's CDR3 is CASSDYERQNEQFF. The CDR3 DNA reads as TGTGCCAGCAGTGACTACGAAAGACAGAATGAGCAGTTCTTC.

This chain joins TRBV16 and TRBJ2-3; possibly TRBD2 for D (6 bases). V lost 4 bases to trimming and J lost 3 bases, with 8 bases between them. CDR1 is KGHSY and CDR2 is FQNENV in the germline V gene. The CDR3 has 13 residues. The CDR3 reads CASSLGLTDTQYF. The CDR3 coding sequence is TGTGCCAGCAGCCTGGGACTTACAGATACGCAGTATTTT. Full variable domain (outside the CDR3, taken from reference TRBV16 and TRBJ2-3): GEEVAQTPKHLVRGEGQKAKLYCAPIKGHSYVFWYQQVLKNEFKFLISFQNENVFDETGMPKERFSAKCLPNSPCSLEIQATKLEDSAVYFCASSLGLTDTQYFGPGTRLTVL.

This clone was picked up one time. This chain links TRBV4-3 with TRBJ2-5; tentatively, D is TRBD2 (5 bases). In germline, CDR1 is LGHNA, CDR2 YSLEER. The CDR3 runs to 15 residues. Trimming pared 2 bases from V and 4 bases from J, leaving 14 bases between. Here the CDR3 DNA reads TGCGCCAGCAGCCAAATCGGGCTAGCTATAGAGACCCAGTACTTC. Translated: CASSQIGLAIETQYF.

This clone was detected only a few times. The chain uses TRBV7-2 and TRBJ1-1; D remains ambiguous. Trimming left V 0 bases short and J 10 bases short, with 12 bases between. CDR1 and CDR2 (germline): SGHTA, FQGNSA. The CDR3 has 13 amino acids. The CDR3 region has the DNA TGTGCCAGCAGCTTAGCCGGAGGCCAGCGAGCTTTCTTT. Its protein is CASSLAGGQRAFF.

This chain connects TRBV19 to TRBJ2-7, with 8 bases that match TRBD1. Unmatched junction bases numbered 7, after V lost 8 bases and J lost 4 bases. This CDR3 spans 13 amino acids. Germline lookup yields CDR1 LNHDA and CDR2 SQIVND (reference sequence). CDR3 sequence reads: CASGRQGMYEQYF. In DNA form, the CDR3 reads TGTGCCAGTGGACGACAGGGGATGTACGAGCAGTACTTC.

The chain employs TRBV29-1 and TRBJ2-2; D is unclear. This CDR3 spans 14 amino acids. CDR1 is SQVTM and CDR2 is ANQGSEA in the germline V gene. The V and J ends lost 3 bases and 4 bases respectively, with 12 bases between them. The CDR3 DNA reads as TGCAGCGTTGAGGTGGATTCGGGCACCGGGGAGCTGTTTTTT. Protein: CSVEVDSGTGELFF.

The genes are TRBV6-4 and TRBJ2-1; 12 bases line up with TRBD2. V shed 5 bases and J 1 base; nucleotides not matched to a gene: 15. The CDR3 is 20 residues long. In germline, CDR1 is MRHNA, CDR2 SNTAGT. The CDR3 coding sequence is TGTGCCAGCAGTAAGACTAGCGGGAGAGGGGGCATGGGGTCCTACAATGAGCAGTTCTTC. It encodes CASSKTSGRGGMGSYNEQFF.

The CDR3 DNA reads as TGTGCCAGCAGTTTATATCCCAGTGTGGTAGGGGCTGCTAACTATGGCTACACCTTC. Translated: CASSLYPSVVGAANYGYTF. This sequence joins TRBV27 and TRBJ1-2; TRBD1 might be the D (5 bases). Trimming stripped 1 base from V and 0 bases from J, with 21 bases between. The germline V gene has CDR1 MNHEY and CDR2 SMNVEV (reference sequence). There are 19 residues in the CDR3.

This clone was seen a single time. This chain joins TRBV11-2 and TRBJ2-5; D is unresolved. The CDR3 is 14 amino acids. V was cut by 1 base and J by 1 base, with 7 bases left in between. Germline assignment: CDR1 SGHAT and CDR2 FQNNGV. CDR3 sequence reads: CASSLGASQETQYF. As DNA, the CDR3 is TGTGCCAGCAGCTTAGGCGCTAGCCAAGAGACCCAGTACTTC.

The rearrangement links TRBV6-4 to TRBJ2-1; the match to TRBD2 covers 8 bases. The junction had 7 bases not matched to a gene; V was cut back by 5 bases and J by 7 bases. Germline CDR1 is MRHNA and CDR2 is SNTAGT. The length of the CDR3 is 14 residues. The CDR3 DNA reads TGTGCCAGCAGTTCCCGGGAGGGAGGGAATGAGCAGTTCTTC. It yields the protein CASSSREGGNEQFF.

V and J are TRBV15 and TRBJ2-6, with D possibly matching TRBD2 (6 bases). Germline V gives CDR1 LNHNV, CDR2 YYDKDF (reference sequence). The V end was cut by 9 bases, the J end by 0 bases, with 12 bases between. The length of the CDR3 is 15 residues. The CDR3 loop reads CATIPGVSGANVLTF. For the CDR3, the DNA is TGTGCCACTATCCCGGGAGTCTCTGGGGCCAACGTCCTGACTTTC.

V and J are TRBV28 and TRBJ2-3, with D uncertain. This CDR3 contains 12 residues. V gave up 5 bases and J gave up 3 bases, with 6 bases separating them. Germline values: CDR1 MDHEN, CDR2 SYDVKM. CDR3 amino acids: CASSRETDTQYF. The CDR3 DNA reads as TGTGCCAGCAGTCGCGAAACAGATACGCAGTATTTT.

This clone was seen a handful of times. The chain carries TRBV7-2 and TRBJ1-6; unclear D gene. V was clipped by 5 bases and J by 8 bases, with 16 bases between them. Germline CDR1 is SGHTA and CDR2 is FQGNSA. The CDR3 is made up of 15 amino acids. In nucleotides, the CDR3 is TGTGCCAGCAGCGAATGGAATAGCGGGTATTCACCCCTCCACTTT. Translation gives CASSEWNSGYSPLHF.

The rearrangement links TRBV19 to TRBJ1-2; perhaps TRBD1 as D (5 bases). V lost 6 bases, J lost 4 bases, and 21 bases lay in between. Germline V gives CDR1 LNHDA, CDR2 SQIVND (reference sequence). The CDR3 totals 16 residues. This chain's CDR3 is CASSTGFVEGLYGYTF. Here the CDR3 DNA reads TGTGCCAGTAGCACGGGTTTTGTGGAGGGGCTCTATGGCTACACCTTC.

The rearrangement joins TRBV27 to TRBJ2-7; tentative D call: TRBD2 (5 bases). The CDR3 runs 15 residues. CDR1 MNHEY and CDR2 SMNVEV come from the germline V gene (reference sequence). Trimming pared 6 bases from V and 0 bases from J, leaving 15 bases between. The DNA of the CDR3 is TGTGCCAGCAGCCCTTCTTTGGGGAGCTCCTACGAGCAGTACTTC. Encoded protein: CASSPSLGSSYEQYF.